The sequence of this T cell receptor (beta chain) was determined in a study of cytomegalovirus exposure and HLA in healthy donors. About this clone itself: What it binds is unknown.

Notes on the study in general: A missense DCLRE1C variant was associated with V- and J-gene trimming of TCR beta chains in a later analysis, and an independent cohort replicated the association. Most TCR sequences were seen very rarely across donors, but some public TCRs occurred in many.

PCR involved 60 Vbeta and 13 Jbeta primers. In the authors' workflow: In a later analysis, of 70 million to 85 million unique beta chains, 9 million to 11 million appeared in at least two donors. This table comes from immunoSEQ multiplex PCR, and its TCRdb copy is limited to in-frame clones, with some not included. The V and J calls and the clone size are those of that table, but D and trimming were determined from the DNA. The data hold 64,000 or so clones, with over 75% observed a single time. The sequence was collected from a female donor in good health and CMV-seronegative. The sample was PBMCs.

This CDR3 is CARSSRDDNSPLHF. CDR3 coding DNA: TGTGCCAGAAGCTCCAGGGATGATAATTCACCCCTCCACTTT. This rearrangement joins TRBV5-3 to TRBJ1-6, with TRBD1 as a possible D gene (5 bases). TRBV5-3 is an ORF, with its function uncertain. Trimming shortened V by 3 bases and J by 5 bases, and 9 bases separated the two germline ends. CDR3 length: 14 amino acids.